This T cell receptor (beta chain) was documented in a study of regulatory T cells in long-lasting Graves disease. Study context: Newly diagnosed Graves' patients had taken antithyroid drugs under 3 months. Study-level results: Among the persistent patients, some 2,900 public clonotypes were shared, more than the approximately 1,000 shared among new patients.

Germline CDR1 and CDR2: MDHEN and SYDVKM. V lost 8 bases to trimming and J lost 4 bases, with 9 bases between them. The CDR3 totals 11 residues. Stated time point: newly diagnosed GD, antithyroid drugs for less than 3 months. TCR sequences were obtained from RNA taken from PBMCs. This clonotype has a count of ten or more. The target antigen is unknown. The TCR beta library used iRepertoire HTBI primers with Arm-PCR amplification of CDR3. A single record per CDR3 protein comes from TCRdb applying MiXCR to the multiplex PCR reads. The table shows roughly 410,000 distinct CDR3 sequences, with 15% occurring only once. This sample was shared with a second study, whose subject was T cells in Graves' hyperthyroidism and ophthalmopathy.

This receptor was taken from a woman between 40 and 55 years old with Graves disease. This chain connects TRBV28 to TRBJ2-7; D gene unclear. Sequenced here: peripheral blood mononuclear cells (PBMCs), sampled at new diagnosis, from a patient treated with antithyroid drugs. In DNA, the CDR3 is TGTGCCAGCGTTCGCAGATACGAGCAGTACTTC. Its protein is CASVRRYEQYF.